This T cell receptor beta chain was found in a study of T cells after yellow fever vaccination. With respect to this clonotype: Given a much more abundant clone one base away, this may be a read error.

MiXCR was run by TCRdb on the 5' RACE reads, yielding one entry per CDR3 protein. The sample consists of about 63,000 distinct CDR3 sequences, approximately 7% of them appearing once. CDR3 length equals 15 residues. Germline V gene sequence: CDR1 SGHVS, CDR2 FNYEAQ. The input for sequencing was CD8+ T cells sorted from PBMCs, taken 15 days after the yellow fever booster vaccination. V and J are TRBV7-6 and TRBJ2-2; D is unresolved. This receptor was taken from a man aged 30 to 45 who received the YFV17D yellow fever vaccine. In nucleotides, the CDR3 is TGTGGCAGCAGCTTAGAGGCCGGAATTGCCGGGGAGCTGTTTTTT. Its translation: CGSSLEAGIAGELFF.